This TCR beta chain was captured by sequencing in a study of T cells in Graves' hyperthyroidism and ophthalmopathy. Study-wide points: A model using 13 V-J features told ophthalmopathy apart from stable hyperthyroidism.

The investigators amplified TCR beta CDR3 regions from RNA transcripts. First-round RT-PCR of the TCR CDR3 relied on the HTBI primer set. TCRdb independently ran MiXCR on the multiplex PCR reads; one entry per CDR3 protein. The table records about half a million distinct CDR3 sequences, around a fifth of them present only once. The V gene lost 1 base and the J gene lost 6 bases, with 19 bases spanning the gap. The CDR3 has 16 residues. Germline lookup yields CDR1 MNHEY and CDR2 SVGEGT. This clonotype was found a few times. What it binds is unknown. Source material for PBMCs was less than 12 ml fresh peripheral blood.

This chain links TRBV6-2 or TRBV6-3 with TRBJ2-7; D remains ambiguous. Material for sequencing was blood. This receptor was obtained from a woman in her 70s with Graves' ophthalmopathy. CDR3: CASSYYIPPHSGEQYF. CDR3 in DNA: TGTGCCAGCAGTTACTACATCCCCCCCCACTCGGGCGAGCAGTACTTC.